These 30 T cell receptor beta chains were all obtained from the same sample, sequenced in a study of T cells after somatic rescue of genetic block. Here immunoSEQ multiplex PCR was the method, and the copy in TCRdb shows in-frame clones only, minus some. The table includes roughly 67,000 clones, around 93% detected once. The sequencing sample was made of peripheral blood mononuclear cells (PBMCs). These receptor sequences come from a man between 35 and 55 years old.

J is TRBJ2-1 and V is TRBV7-2; 14 positions agree with TRBD2. J was trimmed by 5 bases and V by 5 bases; bases with no gene match: 2. CDR3 length equals 15 residues. CDR1 and CDR2 from the germline V gene are SGHTA and FQGNSA. This CDR3 reads CASSRTSGRHNEQFF. The CDR3 coding sequence is TGTGCCAGCAGCCGGACTAGCGGGAGGCACAATGAGCAGTTCTTC.

The chain links TRBV7-8 to TRBJ1-2; D remains unclear. The germline CDR1 and CDR2 sequences are SGHVS and FQNEAQ. V gave up 5 bases and J gave up 4 bases, with 17 bases separating them. This CDR3 comprises 15 residues. Here the CDR3 DNA reads TGTGCCAGCAGCCAGGAGGTCGGGCGGTTCTATGGCTACACCTTC. It encodes CASSQEVGRFYGYTF.

V gene TRBV5-4 combines with J gene TRBJ1-4, with D possibly matching TRBD1 (5 bases). This CDR3 region has 16 residues. Germline assignment: CDR1 SGHNT and CDR2 YYREEE (reference sequence). The V and J ends lost 4 bases and 0 bases respectively, with 13 bases between them. The CDR3 reads CASSEPGGSTNEKLFF. The CDR3 region has the DNA TGTGCCAGCAGCGAGCCCGGGGGGTCAACTAATGAAAAACTGTTTTTT.

This sequence joins TRBV14 and TRBJ2-3, with a tentative D call TRBD2 (5 bases). Trimming removed 0 bases at V and 0 bases at J, with 13 bases between. CDR1 and CDR2 from the germline V gene are SGHDN and FVKESK. The CDR3 loop spans 17 amino acids. In nucleotides, the CDR3 is TGTGCCAGCAGCCAAGACATTGGACTCTACAGCACAGATACGCAGTATTTT. Translation gives CASSQDIGLYSTDTQYF.

This clone was seen a handful of times. The chain combines TRBV27 with TRBJ2-6; 8 bases agree with TRBD1. Trimming removed 2 bases from V and 4 bases from J; junction bases left unmatched: 10. The CDR3 covers 18 residues. Germline V CDR1 and CDR2: MNHEY, SMNVEV (reference sequence). For the CDR3, the DNA is TGTGCCAGCAGTTTAGTTTCCAGGGGGCTAGGGGGGGCCAACGTCCTGACTTTC. This translates into CASSLVSRGLGGANVLTF.

This clone was recorded a few times. The J gene is TRBJ1-2, the V gene TRBV5-4, with 11 positions matching TRBD1. The CDR3 has 15 amino acids. Trimming took 4 bases from V and 6 from J; bases not matched to a gene: 8. From germline, CDR1 is SGHNT and CDR2 YYREEE (reference sequence). The DNA for the CDR3 is TGTGCCAGCAGCCGGGGACAGGGGGTTGTTGATGGCTACACCTTC. Translation gives CASSRGQGVVDGYTF.

J is TRBJ1-1 and V is TRBV18; D unclear. Germline lookup yields CDR1 KGHSH and CDR2 LQKENI. Trimming stripped 2 bases from V and 5 bases from J, with 15 bases between. This CDR3 spans 15 amino acids. The CDR3 spells CASSPLRLQETEAFF. The CDR3 coding sequence is TGTGCCAGCTCACCATTACGGCTGCAGGAGACTGAAGCTTTCTTT.

V is TRBV5-4 and J is TRBJ2-7; TRBD2 might be the D (6 bases). Germline CDR1 is SGHNT and CDR2 is YYREEE (reference sequence). Trimming pared 4 bases from V and 2 bases from J, leaving 13 bases between. This CDR3 contains 14 residues. CDR3 coding DNA: TGTGCCAGCAGCCCTCGGGACTCTGCCTACGAGCAGTACTTC. Residues: CASSPRDSAYEQYF.

The rearrangement uses TRBV6-5 and TRBJ2-3, with a possible D match to TRBD2 (6 bases). This CDR3 is built from 15 residues. The V gene lost 0 bases and the J gene lost 8 bases, with 15 bases spanning the gap. Per the germline V gene, CDR1 is MNHEY and CDR2 is SVGAGI. The CDR3 spells CASSYSAGSLGTQYF. The CDR3 DNA is TGTGCCAGCAGTTACTCGGCGGGGAGCTTAGGTACGCAGTATTTT.

The genes are TRBV28 and TRBJ2-3; D is unclear. The ends were cut back, 4 bases at V and 1 base at J, with 6 bases in the middle. The CDR3 is 13 residues long. Germline values: CDR1 MDHEN, CDR2 SYDVKM. The CDR3 protein is CASSSPGTDTQYF. DNA of the CDR3: TGTGCCAGCAGTTCCCCCGGCACAGATACGCAGTATTTT.

The chain employs TRBV19 and TRBJ1-3, with no clear D. V was shortened by 7 bases and J by 0 bases, with 10 bases between the two germline ends. CDR3 length equals 14 residues. CDR1 and CDR2 (germline): LNHDA, SQIVND (reference sequence). CDR3 nucleotides: TGTGCCAGTACTAACTTTATCTCTGGAAACACCATATATTTT. It is translated as CASTNFISGNTIYF.

The rearrangement joins TRBV7-2 to TRBJ2-7, with D uncertain. The CDR3 totals 15 residues. The germline gives CDR1 SGHTA, CDR2 FQGNSA. Trimming removed 5 bases at V and 2 bases at J, with 16 bases between. The CDR3 region has the DNA TGTGCCAGCAGCCAATACATGGGGTTCACCTACGAGCAGTACTTC. Protein product: CASSQYMGFTYEQYF.

The chain carries TRBV7-2 and TRBJ1-1, with D uncertain. Germline V CDR1 and CDR2: SGHTA, FQGNSA. The CDR3 is 15 amino acids. V lost 4 bases and J lost 0, with 12 bases in between. The CDR3 DNA sequence: TGTGCCAGCAGCTCCTCATATTATCTGAACACTGAAGCTTTCTTT. It encodes CASSSSYYLNTEAFF.

This chain joins TRBV6-1 and TRBJ1-2; tentatively, D is TRBD1 (5 bases). CDR3 length: 13 amino acids. The V end lost 4 bases, the J end lost 1 base, and 7 bases lay between the germline ends. CDR1 and CDR2 from the germline V gene are MNHNS and SASEGT. DNA of the CDR3: TGTGCCAGCAGTGCGACAGTTAACTATGGCTACACCTTC. Translation gives CASSATVNYGYTF.

V gene TRBV7-9 combines with J gene TRBJ2-7, with D perhaps matching TRBD1 or TRBD2 (6 bases each). V was pared by 5 bases and J by 5 bases, with 22 bases between. Germline V gene lookup returns CDR1 SEHNR and CDR2 FQNEAQ (reference sequence). CDR3 length: 16 residues. The DNA for the CDR3 is TGTGCCAGCAGCCCCCGGGGATTCCGGGGGCCCAACGAGCAGTACTTC. It translates to CASSPRGFRGPNEQYF. Together with reference TRBV7-9 and TRBJ2-7, the CDR3 gives the full variable domain: DTGVSQNPRHKITKRGQNVTFRCDPISEHNRLYWYRQTLGQGPEFLTYFQNEAQLEKSRLLSDRFSAERPKGSFSTLEIQRTEQGDSAMYLCASSPRGFRGPNEQYFGPGTRLTVT.

This chain uses TRBV12-5 with TRBJ2-3; 8 nucleotides align to TRBD2. V shed 3 bases, J shed 4 bases, and the junction held 0 bases outside the gene matches. The CDR3 totals 13 residues. Germline CDR1 and CDR2: LGHNT and FRNRAP. This chain's CDR3 is CASGFSGADTQYF. CDR3 DNA: TGTGCTAGTGGTTTTAGCGGGGCAGATACGCAGTATTTT.

The chain is built from TRBV10-1 and TRBJ2-2, with D maybe TRBD2 (6 bases). V lost 3 bases and J 4 bases, leaving 15 bases between the germline ends. Germline lookup yields CDR1 WNHNN and CDR2 SYGVQD (reference sequence). The CDR3 extends over 16 amino acids. The CDR3 region is CASSDQGRRVTGELFF. The CDR3 DNA reads TGCGCCAGCAGTGACCAGGGAAGGAGGGTCACCGGGGAGCTGTTTTTT.

The rearrangement joins TRBV28 to TRBJ2-7; 12 bases are shared with TRBD1. Germline CDR1 MDHEN, CDR2 SYDVKM. V was pared by 6 bases and J by 5 bases, with 11 bases of the junction left unmatched. The CDR3 spans 16 residues. CDR3 in DNA: TGTGCCAGCAGGCCACAAGGGACAGGGGGCTTCCACGAGCAGTACTTC. Translated: CASRPQGTGGFHEQYF. Variable domain in full (rest from reference TRBV28 and TRBJ2-7): DVKVTQSSRYLVKRTGEKVFLECVQDMDHENMFWYRQDPGLGLRLIYFSYDVKMKEKGDIPEGYSVSREKKERFSLILESASTNQTSMYLCASRPQGTGGFHEQYFGPGTRLTVT.

This clone was observed once. J is TRBJ1-2 and V is TRBV10-3; a weak D match, TRBD1 (6 bases). The V end was cut by 8 bases, the J end by 2 bases, with 12 bases between. Germline loops: CDR1 ENHRY, CDR2 SYGVKD. The CDR3 is 13 amino acids. CDR3 coding DNA: TGTGCCATCGGGGGGCCCCAGAACTATGGCTACACCTTC. It encodes CAIGGPQNYGYTF.

The chain links TRBV5-5 to TRBJ2-2; D tentatively fits TRBD1 or TRBD2 (5 bases each). Germline CDR1 reads SGHKS; CDR2 reads YYEKEE (reference sequence). The CDR3 consists of 13 residues. V lost 3 bases to trimming and J lost 4 bases, with 7 bases between them. CDR3 sequence: CASSSGGTGELFF. The CDR3 coding sequence is TGTGCCAGCAGCTCTGGGGGCACCGGGGAGCTGTTTTTT.

The gene calls are TRBV25-1 and TRBJ1-6; 7 nucleotides agree with TRBD1. Germline assignment: CDR1 MGHDK and CDR2 SYGVNS. V gave up 4 bases and J gave up 3 bases; unmatched junction bases: 0. This CDR3 has 14 amino acids. As DNA, the CDR3 is TGTGCCAGCAGTGGGACAGGCTATAATTCACCCCTCCACTTT. The encoded protein is CASSGTGYNSPLHF.

The CDR3 coding sequence is TGTGCCAGCAGTTACGTAGCAGGGTCTGACGAGCAGTACTTC. Protein: CASSYVAGSDEQYF. This chain joins TRBV6-5 and TRBJ2-7; D perhaps matches TRBD1 (5 bases). Trimming pared 2 bases from V and 5 bases from J, leaving 13 bases between. CDR1 is MNHEY and CDR2 is SVGAGI in the germline V gene. CDR3 length: 14 amino acids.

The V gene is TRBV19, the J gene TRBJ1-2; the D is unclear. The CDR3 contains 14 residues. Per germline, CDR1 LNHDA and CDR2 SQIVND (reference sequence). V dropped 10 bases and J dropped 6 bases, with 21 bases sitting between them. CDR3 protein: CATQRREGNHGYTF. DNA for the CDR3: TGTGCCACCCAAAGAAGGGAGGGCAACCATGGCTACACCTTC.

This chain connects TRBV4-1 to TRBJ2-5; the match to TRBD2 covers 8 bases. The J call may be incorrect, as the DNA end agrees better with TRBJ2-7. The CDR3 is 15 residues long. Germline CDR1 MGHRA, CDR2 YSYEKL. The CDR3 sequence is CASSQPGSGAYEQYF. CDR3 in DNA: TGCGCCAGCAGCCAACCTGGTAGCGGGGCCTACGAGCAGTACTTC.

The chain combines TRBV11-2 with TRBJ2-5, with TRBD2 identical over 8 bases. This CDR3 spans 17 amino acids. V was clipped by 2 bases and J by 1 base; unmatched bases: 9. Germline CDR1 and CDR2: SGHAT and FQNNGV. Here the CDR3 reads CASSLRGSGTSQETQYF. The CDR3 DNA follows: TGTGCCAGCAGCTTAAGGGGGTCCGGGACTAGCCAAGAGACCCAGTACTTC.

The chain links TRBV6-5 to TRBJ2-7; the D gene is possibly TRBD1 (5 bases). Germline values: CDR1 MNHEY, CDR2 SVGAGI. Trimming took off 0 bases at V and 3 bases at J, with 9 bases between the two ends. This CDR3 has 14 residues. CDR3 loop: CASSYSNRNYEQYF. CDR3 in DNA: TGTGCCAGCAGTTACTCAAACAGGAACTACGAGCAGTACTTC.

The CDR3 reads CASRSSNSLNTEAFF. The CDR3 DNA follows: TGTGCCAGCAGGAGCTCCAACAGTCTGAACACTGAAGCTTTCTTT. V is TRBV2 and J is TRBJ1-1, with unresolved D. Per the germline V gene, CDR1 is SNHLY and CDR2 is FYNNEI. Trimming took off 6 bases at V and 0 bases at J, with 14 bases between the two ends. This CDR3 has 15 residues.

A remark on this clone: This sample also contains other DNA sequences that code for the same CDR3. The gene calls are TRBV18 and TRBJ1-4, with 9 bases matching TRBD1. Unmatched junction bases numbered 3, after V lost 4 bases and J lost 6 bases. This CDR3 comprises 14 residues. Germline CDR1 and CDR2: KGHSH and LQKENI. CDR3 nucleotide sequence: TGTGCCAGCTCACAGGGACAGGGCGATGAAAAACTGTTTTTT. Amino acid sequence: CASSQGQGDEKLFF.

This clone was counted once. The chain recombines TRBV9 with TRBJ1-3; possibly TRBD1 for D (5 bases). This CDR3 is 16 amino acids long. V gave up 4 bases and J gave up 3 bases, with 17 bases separating them. Germline V lookup: CDR1 SGDLS, CDR2 YYNGEE. Written as DNA, the CDR3 is TGTGCCAGCAGCCCCAACCGGCGAGGGGTTGGAAACACCATATATTTT. Protein: CASSPNRRGVGNTIYF.

The chain links TRBV28 to TRBJ2-1, with 9 bases lining up with TRBD2. Germline trimming cut 10 bases from V and 4 bases from J; bases unmatched to any gene: 11. Germline V gene lookup returns CDR1 MDHEN and CDR2 SYDVKM. The CDR3 loop spans 15 amino acids. The CDR3 DNA follows: TGTGCCACCGTCCCTGCGGGGGGGGTTTACAATGAGCAGTTCTTC. This gives the protein CATVPAGGVYNEQFF.